The 9 T cell receptor beta chains below were found in one sample sequenced in a study of cytomegalovirus exposure and HLA in healthy donors. 13 Jbeta primers and 60 Vbeta primers were used for the PCR. Repertoires were generated with immunoSEQ multiplex PCR, while TCRdb's copy carries only in-frame clones and drops some. The sample records around 100,000 clones, roughly 71% being singletons. Sequenced material: PBMCs. Receptor source: a woman in her late teens or twenties in good health and CMV-seropositive.

V is TRBV19 and J is TRBJ2-2, with 12 bases aligning to TRBD2. In germline, CDR1 is LNHDA, CDR2 SQIVND (reference sequence). This CDR3 contains 18 residues. Germline trimming cut 4 bases from V and 0 bases from J; bases unmatched to any gene: 6. This chain's CDR3 is CASSRGLAGFANTGELFF. The CDR3 coding sequence is TGTGCCAGTAGTAGGGGACTAGCGGGCTTCGCGAACACCGGGGAGCTGTTTTTT.

This clone was counted a few times. The chain uses TRBV7-9 and TRBJ1-1; D is possibly TRBD1 (6 bases). CDR3 length: 14 residues. V was trimmed by 5 bases and J by 1 base, leaving 11 bases between them. Germline loops: CDR1 SEHNR, CDR2 FQNEAQ (reference sequence). The CDR3: CASSPGTPNTEAFF. The CDR3 DNA follows: TGTGCCAGCAGCCCCGGGACACCGAACACTGAAGCTTTCTTT.

This chain uses TRBV5-1 with TRBJ2-1, with TRBD2 matching 10 bases. V shed 7 bases, J shed 8 bases, and the junction held 12 bases outside the gene matches. This CDR3 spans 15 amino acids. In germline, CDR1 is SGHRS, CDR2 YFSETQ. The CDR3 DNA sequence: TGCGCCAGCCGTAGCGGGGGGTACCGGCGGGATGAGCAGTTCTTC. This codes for CASRSGGYRRDEQFF. The variable domain in full, completed from reference TRBV5-1 and TRBJ2-1, reads KAGVTQTPRYLIKTRGQQVTLSCSPISGHRSVSWYQQTPGQGLQFLFEYFSETQRNKGNFPGRFSGRQFSNSRSEMNVSTLELGDSALYLCASRSGGYRRDEQFFGPGTRLTVL.

The table lists this clone with a few counts. V and J are TRBV9 and TRBJ2-2; TRBD2 matches 11 bases. After removal of 4 bases from V and 5 bases from J, the junction contained 1 base not matched to a gene. CDR1 and CDR2 (germline): SGDLS, YYNGEE. This CDR3 has 14 residues. DNA of the CDR3: TGTGCCAGCAGCTCTAGCGGGGGGACCGGGGAGCTGTTTTTT. Translation: CASSSSGGTGELFF.

This clone was picked up a small number of times. The chain has TRBV7-2 and TRBJ2-5; D possibly corresponds to TRBD2 (6 bases). There are 16 residues in the CDR3. Germline CDR1 reads SGHTA; CDR2 reads FQGNSA. V was shortened by 1 base and J by 4 bases, with 16 bases between the two germline ends. Here the CDR3 reads CASSLDTTRGLETQYF. The CDR3 DNA is TGTGCCAGCAGCTTAGACACCACCCGGGGGTTAGAGACCCAGTACTTC. Supplemented by reference TRBV7-2 and TRBJ2-5, the full variable domain reads GAGVSQSPSNKVTEKGKDVELRCDPISGHTALYWYRQSLGQGLEFLIYFQGNSAPDKSGLPSDRFSAERTGGSVSTLTIQRTQQEDSAVYLCASSLDTTRGLETQYFGPGTRLLVL.

This clone showed up just once. CDR3 sequence reads: CASRYRESSSYEQYF. The CDR3 region has the DNA TGCGCCAGCAGGTATCGGGAGAGTAGCTCCTACGAGCAGTACTTC. The chain couples TRBV5-1 to TRBJ2-7; a possible D gene is TRBD2 (6 bases). Germline CDR1 and CDR2: SGHRS and YFSETQ. Trimming took 5 bases from V and 0 from J, leaving 15 bases between them. The CDR3 contains 15 residues. Filled out from reference TRBV5-1 and TRBJ2-7, the complete variable domain reads KAGVTQTPRYLIKTRGQQVTLSCSPISGHRSVSWYQQTPGQGLQFLFEYFSETQRNKGNFPGRFSGRQFSNSRSEMNVSTLELGDSALYLCASRYRESSSYEQYFGPGTRLTVT.

V usage is TRBV9 and J usage is TRBJ1-4, with unresolved D. Trimming cost V 3 bases and J 0 bases, with 9 bases left between them. The CDR3 runs to 15 residues. Germline V CDR1 and CDR2: SGDLS, YYNGEE. CDR3 protein: CASSGEFATNEKLFF. The DNA for the CDR3 is TGTGCCAGCAGCGGCGAGTTTGCAACTAATGAAAAACTGTTTTTT.

The chain recombines TRBV11-2 with TRBJ1-3; 8 bases match TRBD1. Germline-derived CDR1 and CDR2 are SGHAT and FQNNGV. This CDR3 contains 15 residues. V gave up 6 bases and J gave up 4 bases; unmatched junction bases: 8. The CDR3 nucleotides read TGTGCCAGCAGGCAGGGGGCCATAAGAGGAAACACCATATATTTT. This codes for CASRQGAIRGNTIYF. Full variable domain (missing parts from reference TRBV11-2 and TRBJ1-3): EAGVAQSPRYKIIEKRQSVAFWCNPISGHATLYWYQQILGQGPKLLIQFQNNGVVDDSQLPKDRFSAERLKGVDSTLKIQPAKLEDSAVYLCASRQGAIRGNTIYFGEGSWLTVV.

This clone was found a few times. V is TRBV28 and J is TRBJ2-7; D unresolved. CDR1 and CDR2 (germline): MDHEN, SYDVKM. V lost 6 bases and J 2 bases, leaving 5 bases between the germline ends. The CDR3 runs to 11 residues. CDR3 DNA: TGTGCCAGCAGCGGAGCCTACGAGCAGTACTTC. It yields the protein CASSGAYEQYF.